This TCR beta chain was captured by sequencing in a study of cytomegalovirus exposure and HLA in healthy donors. Notes on the study in general: 150 or so TCR beta chains were listed as cytomegalovirus-associated. In a later analysis, TCR beta V- and J-gene trimming was associated with a missense DCLRE1C variant.

V lost 1 base to trimming and J lost 2 bases, with 11 bases between them. This CDR3 is built from 15 residues. Germline V gene data show CDR1 as SGHAT and CDR2 as FQNNGV. In regard to this clone: The antigen is not known.

Primers included in the PCR were 60 Vbeta and 13 Jbeta primers. Assay used: immunoSEQ multiplex PCR; TCRdb lists only in-frame clones, some missing. The profile shows fewer than 150,000 clones, about 78% of them singletons. This TCR was recovered from a man younger than 35 in good health and CMV-seronegative. The sample taken for sequencing was PBMCs. The gene calls are TRBV11-2 and TRBJ1-1; D call uncertain. For the CDR3, the DNA is TGTGCCAGCAGCTTAGTTCTCGGTAAAAACACTGAAGCTTTCTTT. This sequence encodes CASSLVLGKNTEAFF.